This TCR beta chain was retrieved from a study of cytotoxic CD8 clonotypes in ibrutinib-treated CLL (dated by TCRdb to about 2021). For the wider study: In this cohort, 15 patients were treatment-naive and some 10 were relapsed/refractory, while fewer than 18 had unmutated IGHV. Partial responses were observed in roughly 24 patients and complete responses in 2; after a median follow-up of roughly 72 months, remission was maintained in 15 or so patients and progression was observed in approximately twelve. Samples at response were collected after a median of about 12 months of treatment, with a range of about 6 to 36 months. On average, each sample had about 250,000 productive templates and around 100,000 productive rearrangements. Of the 70 to 90 people in the trial, approximately 24 had longitudinal samples available. Cryopreserved peripheral blood mononuclear cells were collected before treatment, at response, and at either disease progression or sustained remission. Every remission and progressive disease sample was obtained while ibrutinib was still being received by the patients. Beyond this particular receptor, the publication reports: Baseline clonality exceeded that of age-matched healthy donors and correlated strongly with circulating CD8+ T-cell counts. An increase in clonality was observed at ibrutinib response, with clonality remaining stable during sustained remission and falling back toward baseline at progression. Public clonotypes were rare and either contracted or stayed stable during treatment, and the rise in clonality at ibrutinib response reflected the expansion of private clonotypes. Sampling times were not matched between sustained-remission and progressing patients, and lymph node repertoires were not studied.

On this clone itself: Its antigen target is currently unknown. Qualities for individual bases were not recorded, and no much larger clone is one base off.

Spanning cysteine to phenylalanine, the CDR3 consists of 14 amino acids. The read is trimmed to its CDR3 DNA, 42 bases read in frame from base 1. Trimming removed 8 bases from V and 2 bases from J, leaving 13 bases between the germline ends. Sequences MNHEY (CDR1) and SVGAGI (CDR2) are obtained from the germline V gene. For TCR beta library preparation, 1.5 to 2 micrograms of genomic DNA was extracted from cryopreserved PBMCs. High-throughput TCR beta sequencing was performed on longitudinal blood samples from CLL patients receiving ibrutinib monotherapy. Patients were enrolled in a phase 2 open-label single-center ibrutinib monotherapy trial. Each clonotype received, on average, about 10x coverage in deep resolution sequencing performed on a MiSeq, where the target depth lay between 1 in 1 million and 1 in 200,000 T cells. TCR beta libraries were generated with the immunoSEQ hsTCRB Kit. Regarding the original processing steps: ImmunoSEQ Data Assistant and ImmunoSEQ Analyzer were used for data analysis, and V, D and J genes were assigned according to IMGT definitions. Clonality, with values ranging from 0 to 1, was calculated as one minus the normalized Shannon entropy of productive rearrangement frequencies. Only overrepresented clonotypes making up at least 0.05% of the repertoire of each patient were included in the public clonotype analysis. Some twelve repertoires from age-matched healthy donors, obtained from immuneACCESS, served as clonality controls. In TCRdb, the immuneACCESS table is reduced to in-frame sequences with V and J assigned. These tables do not hold every clone; where another copy was compared, an unresolved V gene accounts for under half, and the others remain unexplained. That table supplies the V and J calls and clone size; D and trimming were determined from the DNA. In this sample the table shows some 350,000 clones, roughly 67% of which occur a single time. Roughly 6% of the sample rests with the top ten.

The rearranged chain carries TRBV6-5 and TRBJ1-5; no D gene is confidently identified. Sequences were derived from PBMCs, sampled after 36 months of ibrutinib treatment. This TCR came from a human donor with chronic lymphocytic leukemia. The sequence in DNA is TGTGCCAGCGGTCGGGGAAGCGGCAATCAGCCCCAGCATTTT. Translated, this gives CASGRGSGNQPQHF.